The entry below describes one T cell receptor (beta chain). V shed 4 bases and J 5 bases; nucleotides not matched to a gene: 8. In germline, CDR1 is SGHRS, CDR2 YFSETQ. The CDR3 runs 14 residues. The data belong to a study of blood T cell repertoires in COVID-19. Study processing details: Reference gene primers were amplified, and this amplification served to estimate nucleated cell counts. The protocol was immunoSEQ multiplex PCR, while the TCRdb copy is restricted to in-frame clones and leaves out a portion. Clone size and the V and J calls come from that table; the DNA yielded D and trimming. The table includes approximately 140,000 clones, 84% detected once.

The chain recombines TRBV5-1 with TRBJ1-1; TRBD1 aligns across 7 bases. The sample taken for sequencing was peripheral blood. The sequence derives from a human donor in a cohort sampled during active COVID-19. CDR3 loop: CASSPRQGWTEAFF. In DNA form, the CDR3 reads TGCGCCAGCAGCCCTCGACAGGGATGGACTGAAGCTTTCTTT.